This TCR beta chain was found in a study of CD8 T cells in ankylosing spondylitis. Overall study results and limits: Within ankylosing spondylitis blood, a TCR beta motif made up of eight highly homologous variants appeared to be characteristic.

Regarding this clonotype: No antigen is known for it.

The CDR3 runs to 17 residues. Unmatched junction bases numbered 16, after V lost 3 bases and J lost 3 bases. The V gene's germline CDR1 is SQVTM and CDR2 ANQGSEA. TCRdb ran MiXCR on the 5' RACE reads and lists one entry per CDR3 protein. Altogether approximately 540,000 distinct CDR3 sequences are present, approximately 11% being singletons, with the ten largest covering over 6.5%. Material for sequencing was blood, either unsorted or a sorted T cell fraction (not recorded which). The rearrangement links TRBV29-1 to TRBJ1-2; 7 bases line up with TRBD1. The TCR was taken from a male donor with ankylosing spondylitis. CDR3 sequence: CSVDLQGKDIPDYGYTF. For the CDR3, the DNA is TGCAGCGTTGACCTACAGGGGAAAGACATTCCCGACTATGGCTACACCTTC. Combining the CDR3 with reference TRBV29-1 and TRBJ1-2 gives the whole variable domain SAVISQKPSRDICQRGTSLTIQCQVDSQVTMMFWYRQQPGQSLTLIATANQGSEATYESGFVIDKFPISRPNLTFSTLTVSNMSPEDSSIYLCSVDLQGKDIPDYGYTFGSGTRLTVV.